This is a list of T cell receptor beta chains from one sample in a study of blood T cell repertoires in COVID-19. The data were produced by immunoSEQ multiplex PCR, yet TCRdb's version contains in-frame clones alone and is incomplete. The data contain some 200,000 clones, 75% to 85% of them singletons. The sample consisted of PBMCs or T cells enriched from blood (not recorded which). The receptors shown here come from a man aged 35-49 years who had recovered from COVID-19. Each CDR3 is given with its conserved first and last residue. D genes are given only for firm matches. Only some rows state a clone size, as once, few, many or a class for expanded clones.

TRBV24-1	15	TRBD1	-	CATSDKGQVGGGYTF
TRBV12-3/TRBV12-4	13	-	-	CASSFPGTDTQYF
TRBV7-3	15	TRBD2	-	CASSFDGGGTDTQYF
TRBV7-2	14	-	-	CASSLLPSYTEAFF
TRBV7-2	13	-	-	CASSLSSNQPQHF
TRBV9	15	-	-	CASGRSGSAGETQYF
TRBV19	14	-	-	CASSFRARNTEAFF
TRBV7-3	12	-	-	CASRTNNSPLHF
TRBV2	19	TRBD2	-	CASSTTSGRALVWGETQYF
TRBV7-8	13	-	-	CASSRDTNTEAFF
TRBV18	15	-	-	CASSPNQGSNEKLFF
TRBV4-3	17	-	-	CASSPWDTRAGANVLTF
TRBV7-2	15	-	-	CASSLAGAAYNEQFF
TRBV30	14	-	-	CAWADLTVNQPQHF
TRBV5-1	16	-	-	CASSLAYGGYTGELFF
TRBV10-3	16	TRBD1	few	CAISDPRTGFGYGYTF
TRBV28	14	TRBD2	-	CASSAGLAGAWRFF
TRBV19	19	TRBD1	-	CASSPRRGTGGPYGYGYTF
TRBV18	14	-	-	CASSPPPGGETQYF
TRBV19	16	-	few	CASSIIPGASNQPQHF
TRBV13	15	TRBD1	-	CASSPRQGTYSPLHF
TRBV7-9	15	TRBD1	few	CASSQGTGGRQGYTF
TRBV29-1	14	-	-	CSAVPSGTYNIQYF
TRBV18	14	-	-	CASSFTESQETQYF
TRBV27	16	TRBD1	-	CASSLDPTGTGSPLHF
TRBV7-9	16	TRBD1	-	CASSLDVSGGWNEQYF